This T cell receptor (beta chain) was captured by sequencing in a study of T cell changes during pregnancy in multiple sclerosis. TCRdb's copy holds only in-frame clones and misses some; the assay was immunoSEQ multiplex PCR. This table has tens of thousands of clones, 85% to 95% appearing once. V shed 3 bases and J shed 1 base, with 10 bases lying between them. Germline CDR1 and CDR2: KGHSH and LQKENI. The CDR3 extends over 14 amino acids. The chain employs TRBV18 and TRBJ2-7; D not certain. Sequenced here: peripheral blood, sampled in the third trimester of pregnancy. The sequence was collected from a female donor in good health, enrolled as a control in a pregnancy study. CDR3 loop: CASSPEPGSYEQYF. The CDR3 nucleotides are TGTGCCAGCTCACCCGAGCCCGGTTCCTACGAGCAGTACTTC.